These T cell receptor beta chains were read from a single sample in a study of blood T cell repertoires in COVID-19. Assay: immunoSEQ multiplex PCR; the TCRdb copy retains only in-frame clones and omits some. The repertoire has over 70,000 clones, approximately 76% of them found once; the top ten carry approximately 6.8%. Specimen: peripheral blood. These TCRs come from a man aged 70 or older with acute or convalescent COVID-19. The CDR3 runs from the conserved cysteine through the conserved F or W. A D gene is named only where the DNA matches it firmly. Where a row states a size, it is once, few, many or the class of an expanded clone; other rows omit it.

cdr3_aa: CASSELGGTGREAFF
cdr3_nt: TGTGCCAGCAGTGAATTGGGGGGAACCGGTCGGGAGGCTTTCTTT
clone_size: .
v_call: TRBV6-1
j_call: TRBJ1-1
d_call: .

cdr3_aa: CASSTSRGGNTIYF
cdr3_nt: TGTGCCAGCAGTACATCCAGGGGTGGAAACACCATATATTTT
clone_size: .
v_call: TRBV28
j_call: TRBJ1-3
d_call: .

cdr3_aa: CASSEDRGRIEAFF
cdr3_nt: TGTGCCAGCAGTGAGGATAGGGGGCGGATTGAAGCTTTCTTT
clone_size: few
v_call: TRBV6-1
j_call: TRBJ1-1
d_call: TRBD1

cdr3_aa: CASSHGQGAYEQYF
cdr3_nt: TGTGCCAGCAGCCACGGACAGGGCGCCTACGAGCAGTACTTC
clone_size: .
v_call: TRBV6-5
j_call: TRBJ2-7
d_call: TRBD1

cdr3_aa: CASSYYGTGVVNEQFF
cdr3_nt: TGTGCCAGCAGTTACTACGGGACAGGGGTCGTAAATGAGCAGTTCTTC
clone_size: .
v_call: TRBV6-5
j_call: TRBJ2-1
d_call: TRBD1

cdr3_aa: CASSPGLAGETQYF
cdr3_nt: TGCGCCAGCAGCCCCGGACTAGCGGGAGAGACCCAGTACTTC
clone_size: .
v_call: TRBV5-1
j_call: TRBJ2-5
d_call: TRBD2

cdr3_aa: CASSYLGRGSNQPQHF
cdr3_nt: TGTGCCAGCAGCTATTTAGGCAGGGGAAGCAATCAGCCCCAGCATTTT
clone_size: .
v_call: TRBV5-8
j_call: TRBJ1-5
d_call: .

cdr3_aa: CASSPGTGRRETQYF
cdr3_nt: TGCGCCAGCAGCCCGGGGACAGGGAGGAGAGAGACCCAGTACTTC
clone_size: .
v_call: TRBV5-1
j_call: TRBJ2-5
d_call: TRBD1

cdr3_aa: CASSRGVGMNTEAFF
cdr3_nt: TGTGCCAGCAGCCGCGGGGTGGGGATGAACACTGAAGCTTTCTTT
clone_size: .
v_call: TRBV6-5
j_call: TRBJ1-1
d_call: .

cdr3_aa: CASSYRGLRNEQFF
cdr3_nt: TGTGCCAGCAGTTATAGAGGCCTCCGGAATGAGCAGTTCTTC
clone_size: few
v_call: TRBV6-5
j_call: TRBJ2-1
d_call: .